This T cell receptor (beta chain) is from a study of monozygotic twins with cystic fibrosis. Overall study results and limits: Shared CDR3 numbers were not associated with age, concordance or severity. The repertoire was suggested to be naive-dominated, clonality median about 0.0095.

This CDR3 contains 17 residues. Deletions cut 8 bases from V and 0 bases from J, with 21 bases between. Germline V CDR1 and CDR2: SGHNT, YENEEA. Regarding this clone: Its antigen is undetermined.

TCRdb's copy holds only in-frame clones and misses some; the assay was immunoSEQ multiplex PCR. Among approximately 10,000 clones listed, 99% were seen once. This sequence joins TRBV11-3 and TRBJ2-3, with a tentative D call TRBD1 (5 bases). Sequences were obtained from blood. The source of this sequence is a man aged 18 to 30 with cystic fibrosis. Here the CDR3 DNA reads TGTGCCAGCGCAAAAGGGGTTGGGCCGCTCAGCACAGATACGCAGTATTTT. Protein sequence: CASAKGVGPLSTDTQYF.